This TCR beta chain was profiled in a study of blood T cell repertoires in COVID-19. Across the whole study: There were acute and convalescent COVID-19 samples, and they came from the United States, Italy and Spain. T cells, B-cell-depleted T cells, or PBMCs supplied cDNA or gDNA.

As handled by the study authors: Using reference gene primer amplification, nucleated cell counts were estimated. Sequencing was performed with immunoSEQ multiplex PCR; in TCRdb, only in-frame clones are kept and a portion is missing. That table supplies the V and J calls and clone size; D and trimming were determined from the DNA. The sample records tens of thousands of clones, approximately 83% being singletons. With 6 bases removed from V and 5 bases from J, the gap between germline ends came to 14 bases. Looked up from germline, CDR1 is SNHLY and CDR2 is FYNNEI. The CDR3 totals 13 residues. Sequenced material: peripheral blood. The chain couples TRBV2 to TRBJ2-7, with D uncertain. This clonotype was obtained from a human donor in a cohort sampled during active COVID-19. CDR3 DNA: TGTGCCAGCAGCGCAGGTGAATGGGACGAGCAGTACTTC. It translates to CASSAGEWDEQYF.